These T cell receptor beta chains were read from a single sample in a study of T cell responses to AZD1222 COVID-19 vaccine. The assay was immunoSEQ multiplex PCR, and TCRdb's table has in-frame clones only and misses some. The table lists some 30,000 clones, about nine tenths of them singletons. The material sequenced was peripheral blood, taken 28 days after the second AZD1222 dose. Source of these receptors: an adult who received the AZD1222 COVID-19 vaccine. Both conserved end residues are part of each CDR3. Fields, in order: CDR3 protein, V gene.

CASSIREFGFSNQPQHF	TRBV19
CASSLPQGLRMNTEAFF	TRBV28
CASSTPGTAYEQYF	TRBV2
CASSPRFESYEQYF	TRBV9
CASSDGYGNTEAFF	TRBV2
CASSYNNEQFF	TRBV7-6
CASSSGQRSGANVLTF	TRBV7-2
CASSYLEGPQHF	TRBV6-2/TRBV6-3
CASRTDSYYNEQFF	TRBV5-4
CASSGSGISYEQYF	TRBV7-9
CASSQRTGGENQPQHF	TRBV4-1
CASKHQLRDRSDTQYF	TRBV27
CASSSDRKAFF	TRBV28
CASSTGQGRDQPQHF	TRBV28
CASSLGLAGNNEQFF	TRBV11-2
CASRHDASGGFGYTF	TRBV28
CASSQGTGSRATEAFF	TRBV4-2
CASSRLGQARYEQYF	TRBV2
CSVEERASGGYGYTF	TRBV29-1
CASSFALGQAPSGANVLTF	TRBV4-2
CASSQVRYRGEQYF	TRBV14
CASSNRDRGHTF	TRBV11-2